These 30 T cell receptor beta chains originate from one sample sequenced in a study of neurological immune-mediated disorders. One entry per CDR3 protein, called by TCRdb with MiXCR from the 5' RACE reads. The sample includes approximately 100,000 distinct CDR3 sequences, 3.5% to 4% of them seen just once. The sample was PBMCs. The receptors here all came from a woman between 18 and 29 years old with multiple sclerosis.

This clonotype has at least ten counts. The CDR3 sequence is CASSFRGSNTGELFF. CDR3 bases: TGTGCCAGCAGTTTTCGGGGATCGAACACCGGGGAGCTGTTTTTT. The chain recombines TRBV12-3 or TRBV12-4 with TRBJ2-2; a weak D match, TRBD2 (5 bases). The germline V and J ends were trimmed by 3 bases and 0 bases, with 8 bases remaining between them. The CDR3 length is 15 residues.

This clonotype came up many times. This chain joins TRBV27 and TRBJ1-5; 7 bases align to TRBD1. The CDR3 spans 14 residues. The J segment lost 6 bases and the V segment lost 3 bases, leaving 5 bases of the junction unmatched. The germline gives CDR1 MNHEY, CDR2 SMNVEV (reference sequence). The CDR3 here is CASSLRQGGQPQHF. CDR3 sequence (DNA): TGTGCCAGCAGTTTGCGACAGGGCGGTCAGCCCCAGCATTTT.

This clonotype was counted ten times or more. The chain recombines TRBV30 with TRBJ1-2, with 8 bases lining up with TRBD1. The CDR3 contains 14 residues. Germline CDR1 is GTSNPN and CDR2 is SVGIG (reference sequence). V lost 4 bases, J lost 3 bases, and 7 bases stayed unmatched. This CDR3 is CAWIRQGMDYGYTF. The CDR3 DNA follows: TGTGCCTGGATCCGACAGGGGATGGACTATGGCTACACCTTC.

This clonotype was seen ten or more times. V usage is TRBV29-1 and J usage is TRBJ1-1; 9 bases are a match to TRBD1. CDR3 length equals 12 residues. Looked up from germline, CDR1 is SQVTM and CDR2 is ANQGSEA. V was clipped by 7 bases and J by 5 bases; unmatched bases: 5. CDR3 sequence (DNA): TGCAGCGCGATGACAGGGGGTACTGAAGCTTTCTTT. This codes for CSAMTGGTEAFF. The full variable domain, in which reference TRBV29-1 and TRBJ1-1 provide the parts outside the CDR3, is SAVISQKPSRDICQRGTSLTIQCQVDSQVTMMFWYRQQPGQSLTLIATANQGSEATYESGFVIDKFPISRPNLTFSTLTVSNMSPEDSSIYLCSAMTGGTEAFFGQGTRLTVV.

The sample holds many counts of this clonotype. The rearrangement uses TRBV15 and TRBJ2-1, with D tentatively TRBD2 (6 bases). The CDR3 has 21 amino acids. Germline V gene data show CDR1 as LNHNV and CDR2 as YYDKDF (reference sequence). V lost 0 bases and J lost 3, with 27 bases in between. The CDR3: CATSRDLFDKTGWRGYNEQFF. For the CDR3, the DNA is TGTGCCACCAGCAGAGATCTTTTTGACAAGACGGGCTGGCGGGGCTACAATGAGCAGTTCTTC.

At least ten counts were recorded for this clonotype. The rearrangement uses TRBV20-1 and TRBJ2-7; no definite D call. This CDR3 has 13 residues. CDR1 and CDR2 from the germline V gene are DFQATT and SNEGSKA (reference sequence). Trimming cost V 1 base and J 7 bases, with 14 bases left between them. The CDR3: CSARGIWVGEQYF. CDR3 in DNA: TGCAGTGCTAGAGGTATTTGGGTGGGAGAGCAGTACTTC.

The sample holds many counts of this clonotype. The genes are TRBV20-1 and TRBJ2-7, with TRBD2 as a possible D gene (6 bases). CDR1 and CDR2 (germline): DFQATT, SNEGSKA (reference sequence). V was clipped by 4 bases and J by 2 bases, with 15 bases between them. The CDR3 length is 14 residues. CDR3 sequence reads: CSAKGRGPTYEQYF. CDR3 in DNA: TGCAGTGCTAAGGGGCGGGGACCGACCTACGAGCAGTACTTC.

Concerning this clonotype itself: Possible read error: a much larger clone is one base away. The chain employs TRBV3-1 and TRBJ2-2; a possible D gene is TRBD1 (6 bases). The CDR3 loop spans 14 amino acids. CDR1 and CDR2 from the germline V gene are LGHDT and YNNKEL (reference sequence). The CDR3, as DNA: TGTGTCAGCAGCTTTAACAGGGATGCCGGGGAGCTGTTTTTT. Protein sequence: CVSSFNRDAGELFF.

This clonotype was picked up many times. The rearrangement joins TRBV20-1 to TRBJ2-3; D is ambiguous. The CDR3 spans 13 residues. With 6 bases removed from V and 2 bases from J, the gap between germline ends came to 12 bases. Germline assignment: CDR1 DFQATT and CDR2 SNEGSKA (reference sequence). This CDR3 reads CSASDTNTDTQYF. In nucleotides, the CDR3 is TGCAGTGCCTCCGACACAAACACAGATACGCAGTATTTT.

This clonotype was seen ten or more times. The rearrangement uses TRBV5-1 and TRBJ2-5; TRBD2 matches at 8 bases. Germline assignment: CDR1 SGHRS and CDR2 YFSETQ. Trimming took 0 bases from V and 5 from J; bases not matched to a gene: 6. This CDR3 region has 15 residues. The CDR3 sequence: CASSLATGGSETQYF. The CDR3 DNA is TGCGCCAGCAGCTTGGCCACGGGGGGGTCCGAGACCCAGTACTTC.

In this sample, this clonotype turned up many times. This chain joins TRBV20-1 and TRBJ2-7, with a possible D match to TRBD2 (7 bases). CDR3 length: 15 amino acids. Per germline, CDR1 DFQATT and CDR2 SNEGSKA (reference sequence). Trimming shortened V by 6 bases and J by 3 bases, and 21 bases separated the two germline ends. The CDR3 nucleotides are TGCAGTGCAGGGGGGGGACCGCGGCATGGCTACGAGCAGTACTTC. Amino acids: CSAGGGPRHGYEQYF.

This clonotype has a count of ten or more. CDR3 in DNA: TGTGCCAGCAGCCCTACAGAGACACTTATCGAAGCTTTCTTT. As protein: CASSPTETLIEAFF. This sequence joins TRBV9 and TRBJ1-1; D is undetermined. V dropped 4 bases and J dropped 8 bases, with 18 bases sitting between them. Germline V gene lookup returns CDR1 SGDLS and CDR2 YYNGEE. The length of the CDR3 is 14 residues. Full variable domain (outside the CDR3, taken from reference TRBV9 and TRBJ1-1): DSGVTQTPKHLITATGQRVTLRCSPRSGDLSVYWYQQSLDQGLQFLIQYYNGEERAKGNILERFSAQQFPDLHSELNLSSLELGDSALYFCASSPTETLIEAFFGQGTRLTVV.

This clonotype was counted at least ten times. The genes are TRBV7-2 and TRBJ2-1; 9 bases line up with TRBD1. CDR1 is SGHTA and CDR2 is FQGNSA in the germline V gene. Trimming removed 1 base from V and 1 base from J; junction bases left unmatched: 2. The CDR3 is 16 residues long. The CDR3 sequence: CASSLDGTGSYNEQFF. The DNA of the CDR3 is TGTGCCAGCAGCTTAGATGGGACAGGGTCCTACAATGAGCAGTTCTTC.

On this clonotype itself: A much larger clone is a single base away; this may be a read error. The chain recombines TRBV27 with TRBJ1-6; D is uncertain. The CDR3 covers 13 residues. Per germline, CDR1 MNHEY and CDR2 SMNVEV (reference sequence). CDR3 sequence reads: CASSFWENSHLHF. The CDR3 nucleotides are TGTGCCAGCAGTTTCTGGGAGAATTCACACCTCCACTTT.

This clonotype was seen a handful of times. The chain links TRBV4-2 to TRBJ2-4; D is undetermined. The CDR3 runs 13 residues. Between the trimmed V and J ends, which lost 4 bases and 2 bases, there was a span of 6 bases. Per germline, CDR1 LGHNA and CDR2 YNFKEQ. The CDR3 reads CASSRDPKNIQYF. In nucleotides, the CDR3 is TGTGCCAGCAGCCGAGACCCCAAAAACATTCAGTACTTC.

This clonotype appeared many times. V usage is TRBV6-5 and J usage is TRBJ1-1; possibly TRBD1 for D (6 bases). Germline CDR1 is MNHEY and CDR2 is SVGAGI. With 6 bases removed from V and 3 bases from J, the gap between germline ends came to 32 bases. The CDR3 runs to 20 residues. CDR3: CASSLRGPGQGWQEDTEAFF. The CDR3 DNA reads TGTGCCAGCAGCCTAAGGGGACCGGGACAAGGGTGGCAGGAGGACACTGAAGCTTTCTTT.

The rearrangement joins TRBV18 to TRBJ1-1, with TRBD1 identical over 10 bases. The trim removed 6 bases at V and 4 bases at J, leaving 8 bases unmatched. This CDR3 is built from 15 residues. The germline gives CDR1 KGHSH, CDR2 LQKENI. CDR3 protein: CASSATGTGATEAFF. In DNA form, the CDR3 reads TGTGCCAGCTCCGCGACCGGGACAGGGGCCACTGAAGCTTTCTTT.

The genes are TRBV5-4 and TRBJ2-1; tentatively, D is TRBD2 (6 bases). The V end was cut by 6 bases, the J end by 8 bases, with 21 bases between. The CDR3 has 15 residues. Germline lookup yields CDR1 SGHNT and CDR2 YYREEE (reference sequence). CDR3 nucleotide sequence: TGTGCCAGCACCTCCTTAATGCTAGCGAGGCATGAGCAGTTCTTC. This translates into CASTSLMLARHEQFF.

This clonotype was seen many times. This sequence joins TRBV7-2 and TRBJ2-7, with TRBD1 identical over 11 bases. J lost 5 bases, V lost 5 bases, and 5 bases had no gene match. Germline V gene data show CDR1 as SGHTA and CDR2 as FQGNSA. This CDR3 is built from 14 residues. CDR3 sequence reads: CASSPDRGLNEQYF. CDR3 nucleotide sequence: TGTGCCAGCAGCCCGGACAGGGGGCTGAACGAGCAGTACTTC.

This clonotype was recorded at least ten times. The chain uses TRBV5-5 and TRBJ2-2; D gene uncertain. The CDR3 has 12 residues. In germline, CDR1 is SGHKS, CDR2 YYEKEE (reference sequence). Trimming removed 7 bases at V and 5 bases at J, with 9 bases between. The CDR3 DNA is TGTGCCAGCCGCGAGGCAACCGGGGAGCTGTTTTTT. Translating gives CASREATGELFF.

There are many counts of this clonotype. This chain connects TRBV20-1 to TRBJ2-7; 8 bases map to TRBD2. The CDR3 length is 15 residues. Germline assignment: CDR1 DFQATT and CDR2 SNEGSKA (reference sequence). After removal of 5 bases from V and 0 bases from J, the junction contained 9 bases not matched to a gene. The CDR3 DNA follows: TGCAGTGCTGGTCAGGGACTAGGGATCTCCTACGAGCAGTACTTC. It encodes CSAGQGLGISYEQYF.

This clonotype was seen ten or more times. The chain recombines TRBV5-1 with TRBJ1-1; possible D gene TRBD1, 5 bases. Germline V gives CDR1 SGHRS, CDR2 YFSETQ. Trimming took off 1 base at V and 11 bases at J, with 18 bases between the two ends. The CDR3 covers 14 residues. The CDR3 DNA reads as TGCGCCAGCAGCTTGATTGGGGCGCAGACCGGGGCTTTCTTT. Translation gives CASSLIGAQTGAFF.

This clonotype has ten or more counts. V gene TRBV5-5 combines with J gene TRBJ1-2; 7 bases map to TRBD1. The CDR3 runs 13 residues. V lost 1 base and J lost 7; bases outside the gene matches: 4. In germline, CDR1 is SGHKS, CDR2 YYEKEE (reference sequence). CDR3 nucleotides: TGTGCCAGCAGCTTGAACAGGGGACGTGGCTACACCTTC. Residues: CASSLNRGRGYTF. The full variable domain, with the rest looked up from reference TRBV5-5 and TRBJ1-2, is DAGVTQSPTHLIKTRGQQVTLRCSPISGHKSVSWYQQVLGQGPQFIFQYYEKEERGRGNFPDRFSARQFPNYSSELNVNALLLGDSALYLCASSLNRGRGYTFGSGTRLTVV.

Remarks on this clonotype: Since no conserved phenylalanine or tryptophan closes the CDR3, a read error is the likely cause. The chain recombines TRBV28 with TRBJ2-7; D unclear. V shed 1 base and J shed 3 bases, with 4 bases lying between them. Germline V gives CDR1 MDHEN, CDR2 SYDVKM. The CDR3 runs to 12 residues. As DNA, the CDR3 is TGTGCCAGCAGTTTATCCAGCTACGAGCAGTACAAC. Translating gives CASSLSSYEQYN.

This clonotype was counted many times. The chain is built from TRBV12-3 or TRBV12-4 and TRBJ2-1, with a tentative D call TRBD2 (6 bases). Deletions cut 6 bases from V and 0 bases from J, with 15 bases between. This CDR3 has 16 amino acids. The CDR3 DNA sequence: TGTGCCAGCAGAGCCATGGCGGGACGCTCCTACAATGAGCAGTTCTTC. It is translated as CASRAMAGRSYNEQFF.

This clonotype occurred many times. The J gene is TRBJ2-7, the V gene TRBV3-1; unclear D gene. Deletions cut 0 bases from V and 7 bases from J, with 13 bases between. The germline V gene encodes CDR1 LGHDT and CDR2 YNNKEL (reference sequence). The CDR3 covers 14 residues. CDR3 loop: CASSQDDGVGEQYF. CDR3 DNA: TGTGCCAGCAGCCAAGATGACGGAGTAGGGGAGCAGTACTTC.

The sample holds many counts of this clonotype. The rearrangement links TRBV20-1 to TRBJ1-4; 7 nucleotides agree with TRBD1. This CDR3 has 14 amino acids. Germline V CDR1 and CDR2: DFQATT, SNEGSKA (reference sequence). Trimming cost V 4 bases and J 4 bases; bases outside gene matches: 6. CDR3 in DNA: TGCAGTGCTAAGGGTGGGACAGTTAATGAAAAACTGTTTTTT. Translation: CSAKGGTVNEKLFF.

This clonotype was observed many times. The chain uses TRBV11-1 and TRBJ2-1; 11 bases agree with TRBD1. V lost 7 bases to trimming and J lost 4 bases; unmatched junction nucleotides: 3. Germline CDR1 and CDR2: SGHAT and FQDESV (reference sequence). The CDR3 length is 14 residues. The CDR3 DNA follows: TGTGCCAGCACTGGGACAGGGGGGTACAATGAGCAGTTCTTC. Its translation is CASTGTGGYNEQFF.

This clonotype showed up many times. The V call is TRBV20-1, the J call TRBJ2-5; 8 positions match TRBD2. The CDR3 runs to 14 residues. V shed 2 bases, J shed 5 bases, and the junction held 7 bases outside the gene matches. The germline V gene encodes CDR1 DFQATT and CDR2 SNEGSKA (reference sequence). CDR3 protein: CSARYPGGRETQYF. CDR3 in DNA: TGCAGTGCTAGATACCCGGGGGGGCGGGAGACCCAGTACTTC.

There are many counts of this clonotype. The chain links TRBV18 to TRBJ1-3, with 7 positions matching TRBD1. The trim removed 1 base at V and 4 bases at J, leaving 1 base unmatched. Per germline, CDR1 KGHSH and CDR2 LQKENI. CDR3 length equals 14 residues. In nucleotides, the CDR3 is TGTGCCAGCTCACCACAGGGGGCCGGAAACACCATATATTTT. Protein product: CASSPQGAGNTIYF.